This TCR beta chain was recovered during a study of blood T cell repertoires in COVID-19. Clones were read by immunoSEQ multiplex PCR, and TCRdb kept only the in-frame ones, dropping some. The sample lists 180,000 or so clones, just over 85% occurring once. This CDR3 is 16 amino acids long. Germline V gene lookup returns CDR1 SGHAT and CDR2 FQNNGV. V was pared by 5 bases and J by 4 bases, with 18 bases between. This clonotype originated in a man aged 55 to 70 with acute or convalescent COVID-19. What was sequenced was peripheral blood. This chain joins TRBV11-2 and TRBJ1-3; no clear D. CDR3 coding DNA: TGTGCCAGCAGCCCACTTGGTGGACTCCGGGGAAACACCATATATTTT. Translated, it gives CASSPLGGLRGNTIYF.